What follows are 32 T cell receptor beta chains derived from one specimen sequenced in a study of beta chain features in type 1 diabetes. The investigators reverse transcribed all of the isolated RNA, so they sequenced expressed TCRB transcripts. Clones were sequenced by immunoSEQ multiplex PCR, and TCRdb holds only the in-frame ones, with some missing. The data show over 300,000 clones, roughly 8% seen once. The sequencing input was central memory CD4+ T cells from blood. The receptors were gathered from a woman younger than 35 in good health.

A note on this clone: The same CDR3 also results from other DNA sequences found in this sample. The chain combines TRBV4-1 with TRBJ1-4; D is undetermined. Germline assignment: CDR1 MGHRA and CDR2 YSYEKL. V lost 1 base and J lost 5, with 11 bases in between. The CDR3 sequence is 15 residues long. The CDR3 loop reads CASSQGSSENEKLFF. As DNA, the CDR3 is TGCGCCAGCAGCCAAGGATCCAGTGAGAATGAAAAACTGTTTTTT.

This clone was found a few times. The genes are TRBV5-4 and TRBJ2-3; 7 positions agree with TRBD1. The V gene end was trimmed by 0 bases and the J gene end by 2 bases; junction bases not matched to a gene: 6. The CDR3 has 16 residues. Germline V lookup: CDR1 SGHNT, CDR2 YYREEE (reference sequence). CDR3 bases: TGTGCCAGCAGCTTGGGTAGGGGGCCAAACACAGATACGCAGTATTTT. Its translation: CASSLGRGPNTDTQYF.

The chain employs TRBV5-1 and TRBJ2-5; TRBD1 is a possible D gene (5 bases). Germline lookup yields CDR1 SGHRS and CDR2 YFSETQ. The ends were cut back, 0 bases at V and 1 base at J, with 16 bases in the middle. The CDR3 loop spans 17 amino acids. In DNA form, the CDR3 reads TGCGCCAGCAGCTTGGTCCGTGGGGCAGGCCGCCAAGAGACCCAGTACTTC. It encodes CASSLVRGAGRQETQYF.

This clone occurred many times. The J gene is TRBJ2-2, the V gene TRBV4-2; D is unresolved. This CDR3 is 13 amino acids long. V lost 0 bases, J lost 8 bases, and 7 bases lay in between. Germline-derived CDR1 and CDR2 are LGHNA and YNFKEQ. CDR3 sequence: CASSQDSAGELFF. The CDR3 nucleotides are TGTGCCAGCAGCCAAGATTCCGCTGGGGAGCTGTTTTTT.

The chain has TRBV19 and TRBJ2-3, with D perhaps matching TRBD2 (5 bases). The V end was cut by 3 bases, the J end by 0 bases, with 10 bases between. Germline-derived CDR1 and CDR2 are LNHDA and SQIVND (reference sequence). CDR3 length equals 15 residues. Here the CDR3 reads CASSMQRSSTDTQYF. The DNA of the CDR3 is TGTGCCAGTAGTATGCAGCGGAGCAGCACAGATACGCAGTATTTT.

The CDR3 DNA follows: TGCGCCAGCAGCGCGGTCTGGGGACAGCGAGAAGAGACCCAGTACTTC. The encoded protein is CASSAVWGQREETQYF. This sequence joins TRBV4-1 and TRBJ2-5, with 7 bases that match TRBD1. This CDR3 is 16 amino acids long. V gave up 5 bases and J gave up 3 bases; unmatched junction bases: 12. The germline gives CDR1 MGHRA, CDR2 YSYEKL.

There are many counts of this clone. This chain joins TRBV2 and TRBJ1-2; D is undetermined. Per the germline V gene, CDR1 is SNHLY and CDR2 is FYNNEI. The CDR3 runs 12 residues. Trimming took off 7 bases at V and 1 base at J, with 7 bases between the two ends. The CDR3 nucleotides read TGTGCCAGCACCCGGGATAACTATGGCTACACCTTC. Protein product: CASTRDNYGYTF.

This clone turned up a few times. The chain joins TRBV18 to TRBJ1-4, with D unclear. Germline loops: CDR1 KGHSH, CDR2 LQKENI. The ends were cut back, 3 bases at V and 8 bases at J, with 13 bases in the middle. The CDR3 consists of 14 residues. CDR3 sequence (DNA): TGTGCCAGCTCACCTACCAGAGGCGGGGAAAAACTGTTTTTT. This codes for CASSPTRGGEKLFF.

This clone was counted between two and nine times. CDR3 DNA: TGCAGCGTTGGGGATATGGGTCAGCCCCAGCATTTT. Protein: CSVGDMGQPQHF. The V gene is TRBV29-1, the J gene TRBJ1-5; D remains ambiguous. The CDR3 covers 12 residues. The germline V and J ends were trimmed by 4 bases and 6 bases, with 10 bases remaining between them. Germline lookup yields CDR1 SQVTM and CDR2 ANQGSEA.

The chain recombines TRBV11-3 with TRBJ2-1; D might be TRBD2 (6 bases). Germline V gene data show CDR1 as SGHNT and CDR2 as YENEEA. Trimming cost V 4 bases and J 8 bases, with 18 bases left between them. The CDR3 is made up of 15 amino acids. The DNA for the CDR3 is TGTGCCAGCAGCTCGGTGTCGACGGGAGTCGATGAGCAGTTCTTC. Translated: CASSSVSTGVDEQFF.

This clone came up a few times. The chain links TRBV4-2 to TRBJ2-7, with 10 bases identical to TRBD2. Looked up from germline, CDR1 is LGHNA and CDR2 is YNFKEQ. With 0 bases clipped from V and 4 bases from J, the junction kept 6 bases outside the gene matches. The CDR3 consists of 16 residues. The CDR3 reads CASSQDPSGRGYEQYF. CDR3 nucleotide sequence: TGTGCCAGCAGCCAAGATCCTAGCGGGAGAGGGTACGAGCAGTACTTC.

This clone was found many times. This sequence joins TRBV15 and TRBJ2-4, with TRBD2 matching over 7 bases. Trimming at V came to 5 bases and at J to 12 bases, leaving 13 bases not matched to a gene. The V gene's germline CDR1 is LNHNV and CDR2 YYDKDF (reference sequence). The CDR3 has 14 amino acids. CDR3 bases: TGTGCCACCAGCGGCTACGCGGGAGCCTCGGCTCAGTACTTC. It yields the protein CATSGYAGASAQYF.

The CDR3: CASSSGRGLEQYF. The CDR3 DNA sequence: TGTGCCAGCAGCTCGGGCAGGGGTCTCGAGCAGTACTTC. The V gene is TRBV13, the J gene TRBJ2-7; TRBD1 is a possible D gene (6 bases). Germline V gene sequence: CDR1 PRHDT, CDR2 FYEKMQ (reference sequence). The V end was cut by 4 bases, the J end by 6 bases, with 13 bases between. This CDR3 is built from 13 residues.

A few counts support this clone. This chain links TRBV5-6 with TRBJ1-5; D remains unclear. V lost 2 bases and J lost 5, with 14 bases in between. CDR1 SGHDT and CDR2 YYEEEE come from the germline V gene. This CDR3 region has 15 residues. The CDR3: CASSLRGNPDQPQHF. The CDR3 nucleotides read TGTGCCAGCAGCTTACGTGGGAACCCAGATCAGCCCCAGCATTTT. Complete variable domain (other parts from reference TRBV5-6 and TRBJ1-5): DAGVTQSPTHLIKTRGQQVTLRCSPKSGHDTVSWYQQALGQGPQFIFQYYEEEERQRGNFPDRFSGHQFPNYSSELNVNALLLGDSALYLCASSLRGNPDQPQHFGDGTRLSIL.

This sequence joins TRBV5-1 and TRBJ2-2; tentative D call: TRBD1 (6 bases). CDR3 length equals 19 residues. CDR1 is SGHRS and CDR2 is YFSETQ in the germline V gene. V was cut by 3 bases and J by 3 bases, with 24 bases left in between. CDR3 nucleotides: TGCGCCAGCAGCTCTGTGTCCTACAATCTACAGGGTTACACCGGGGAGCTGTTTTTT. This gives the protein CASSSVSYNLQGYTGELFF.

This clone was seen only a few times. The chain combines TRBV19 with TRBJ2-7, with 7 bases that match TRBD1. This CDR3 has 16 residues. The V segment lost 6 bases and the J segment 0 bases; nucleotides outside the gene matches: 11. Germline V gene data show CDR1 as LNHDA and CDR2 as SQIVND (reference sequence). The CDR3: CASSTRTGQSSYEQYF. The CDR3 DNA reads TGTGCCAGTAGCACCCGGACAGGCCAAAGCTCCTACGAGCAGTACTTC. The whole variable domain, remainder taken from reference TRBV19 and TRBJ2-7, is DGGITQSPKYLFRKEGQNVTLSCEQNLNHDAMYWYRQDPGQGLRLIYYSQIVNDFQKGDIAEGYSVSREKKESFPLTVTSAQKNPTAFYLCASSTRTGQSSYEQYFGPGTRLTVT.

The chain carries TRBV6-5 and TRBJ2-1; no reliable D call. V was trimmed by 8 bases and J by 4 bases, leaving 6 bases between them. CDR3 length: 11 amino acids. The germline gives CDR1 MNHEY, CDR2 SVGAGI. The CDR3 region is CASLGYNEQFF. For the CDR3, the DNA is TGTGCCAGCTTGGGGTACAATGAGCAGTTCTTC.

This clone was observed a handful of times. The genes are TRBV10-3 and TRBJ1-2; D is possibly TRBD1 (5 bases). This CDR3 region has 14 residues. Trimming stripped 10 bases from V and 3 bases from J, with 18 bases between. Germline lookup yields CDR1 ENHRY and CDR2 SYGVKD. The CDR3 DNA reads as TGTGCCACCGTTCGGGAGTCGGGGGACTATGGCTACACCTTC. Translating gives CATVRESGDYGYTF.

This clone was detected a few times. The chain has TRBV10-2 and TRBJ2-2; the match to TRBD2 covers 16 bases. V shed 3 bases, J shed 8 bases, and the junction held 3 bases outside the gene matches. Per the germline V gene, CDR1 is WSHSY and CDR2 is SAAADI. The CDR3 consists of 16 residues. Here the CDR3 DNA reads TGCGCCAGCAGTGATGGGACTAGCGGGAGGGCTGGGGAGCTGTTTTTT. It specifies CASSDGTSGRAGELFF.

The rearrangement joins TRBV19 to TRBJ2-4; no definite D call. CDR3 length: 15 residues. The V gene lost 1 base and the J gene lost 0 bases, with 7 bases spanning the gap. The germline V gene has CDR1 LNHDA and CDR2 SQIVND (reference sequence). Here the CDR3 DNA reads TGTGCCAGTAGTATAGGTTCGGTAGCCAAAAACATTCAGTACTTC. Its translation: CASSIGSVAKNIQYF.

In its sample, this clone was seen many times. The DNA for the CDR3 is TGTGCCAGCAGCTCACAAGGGGCCTACAATGAGCAGTTCTTC. Encoded protein: CASSSQGAYNEQFF. The gene calls are TRBV5-4 and TRBJ2-1; D perhaps matches TRBD1 (5 bases). Germline V gives CDR1 SGHNT, CDR2 YYREEE (reference sequence). The CDR3 extends over 14 amino acids. V was trimmed by 3 bases and J by 2 bases, leaving 9 bases between them. Complete variable domain (other parts from reference TRBV5-4 and TRBJ2-1): ETGVTQSPTHLIKTRGQQVTLRCSSQSGHNTVSWYQQALGQGPQFIFQYYREEENGRGNFPPRFSGLQFPNYSSELNVNALELDDSALYLCASSSQGAYNEQFFGPGTRLTVL.

This clone was seen a handful of times. V gene TRBV7-2 combines with J gene TRBJ2-7, with D unclear. V lost 0 bases, J lost 5 bases, and 8 bases lay in between. The CDR3 is 13 residues long. Germline lookup yields CDR1 SGHTA and CDR2 FQGNSA. This CDR3 is CASSLAGTNEQYF. The DNA for the CDR3 is TGTGCCAGCAGCTTAGCGGGAACGAACGAGCAGTACTTC.

The table lists this clone with a count of one. The chain couples TRBV6-5 to TRBJ2-1; tentatively, D is TRBD1 (6 bases). Germline lookup yields CDR1 MNHEY and CDR2 SVGAGI. V lost 7 bases, J lost 5 bases, and 18 bases lay in between. The CDR3 extends over 15 amino acids. The DNA for the CDR3 is TGTGCCAGCACCCAGGGGTCCCATTTTAACAATGAGCAGTTCTTC. This gives the protein CASTQGSHFNNEQFF.

This clone showed up just a few times. The rearrangement joins TRBV9 to TRBJ1-2; tentative D call: TRBD1 (6 bases). This CDR3 contains 14 residues. CDR1 and CDR2 from the germline V gene are SGDLS and YYNGEE. V lost 4 bases and J 8 bases, leaving 18 bases between the germline ends. DNA of the CDR3: TGTGCCAGCAGCCCCGGCGGATCCCAGGGGGGCTACACCTTC. Encoded protein: CASSPGGSQGGYTF.

There are a few counts of this clone. This specimen includes other DNA sequences encoding the same CDR3. The V and J genes are TRBV29-1 and TRBJ2-5; 7 bases fit TRBD1. The germline V gene encodes CDR1 SQVTM and CDR2 ANQGSEA. The length of the CDR3 is 13 residues. After removal of 3 bases from V and 5 bases from J, the junction contained 6 bases not matched to a gene. For the CDR3, the DNA is TGCAGCGTTGATGGTCAGGGGGATGAGACCCAGTACTTC. Its translation is CSVDGQGDETQYF.

This sequence joins TRBV5-1 and TRBJ1-1, with D perhaps TRBD1 (5 bases). The V end lost 0 bases, the J end lost 3 bases, and 12 bases lay between the germline ends. CDR1 and CDR2 from the germline V gene are SGHRS and YFSETQ. CDR3 length equals 15 residues. The CDR3 reads CASSLEGRGYTEAFF. As DNA, the CDR3 is TGCGCCAGCAGCTTGGAGGGGCGAGGGTACACTGAAGCTTTCTTT.

This clone was picked up a small number of times. J is TRBJ2-2 and V is TRBV11-2; D is unclear. Germline CDR1 SGHAT, CDR2 FQNNGV. The V end was cut by 1 base, the J end by 5 bases, with 8 bases between. The CDR3 is 14 residues long. CDR3 sequence: CASSLVQLTGELFF. DNA of the CDR3: TGTGCCAGCAGCTTAGTTCAGCTTACCGGGGAGCTGTTTTTT.

V gene TRBV5-1 combines with J gene TRBJ2-3, with TRBD2 matching 10 bases. J lost 2 bases, V lost 3 bases, and 3 bases had no gene match. The CDR3 runs 15 residues. Looked up from germline, CDR1 is SGHRS and CDR2 is YFSETQ. The CDR3 loop is CASSWGLATTDTQYF. The CDR3 DNA reads as TGCGCCAGCAGCTGGGGACTAGCGACCACAGATACGCAGTATTTT.

This rearrangement joins TRBV6-6 to TRBJ2-4; D call uncertain. V lost 6 bases, J lost 1 base, and 7 bases lay in between. Looked up from germline, CDR1 is MNHNY and CDR2 is SVGAGI (reference sequence). The CDR3 has 13 amino acids. CDR3 protein: CASRGTAKNIQYF. CDR3 nucleotide sequence: TGTGCCAGCAGGGGTACGGCCAAAAACATTCAGTACTTC.

This clone was picked up a small number of times. The rearrangement joins TRBV7-2 to TRBJ2-5; D unresolved. The V end lost 5 bases, the J end lost 5 bases, and 12 bases lay between the germline ends. Looked up from germline, CDR1 is SGHTA and CDR2 is FQGNSA. The length of the CDR3 is 13 residues. CDR3 protein: CASSARGVETQYF. The CDR3 nucleotides are TGTGCCAGCAGCGCCCGTGGGGTGGAGACCCAGTACTTC.

This clone was seen a handful of times. The chain has TRBV11-2 and TRBJ2-3; D perhaps matches TRBD1 (6 bases). The CDR3 covers 17 residues. Trimming removed 6 bases from V and 2 bases from J, with 21 bases in between. Germline CDR1 is SGHAT and CDR2 is FQNNGV. The CDR3 nucleotides read TGTGCCAGCAGACCAACCAAGGACAGCCTATTCACAGATACGCAGTATTTT. This translates into CASRPTKDSLFTDTQYF.

The chain links TRBV2 to TRBJ2-1; D could derive from TRBD1 or TRBD2 (5 bases each). The germline V gene encodes CDR1 SNHLY and CDR2 FYNNEI. V was clipped by 11 bases and J by 9 bases, with 17 bases between them. The CDR3 consists of 12 residues. The CDR3 loop is CADGVGTGEQFF. The DNA of the CDR3 is TGTGCCGATGGTGTAGGGACGGGTGAGCAGTTCTTC. Full variable domain (remainder filled in from reference TRBV2 and TRBJ2-1): EPEVTQTPSHQVTQMGQEVILRCVPISNHLYFYWYRQILGQKVEFLVSFYNNEISEKSEIFDDQFSVERPDGSNFTLKIRSTKLEDSAMYFCADGVGTGEQFFGPGTRLTVL.